Listed here are 14 T cell receptor beta chains from one sample, sequenced in a study of CD4 T cells in relation to SARS-CoV-2 and coronaviruses. CD4+ T cells from unexposed donors were obtained before the COVID-19 pandemic (2011-2018). After roughly 9 days of culture, CD4+ T cells were isolated. Their recognized antigens are unknown. Using immunoSEQ multiplex PCR, the repertoire was profiled, and TCRdb retains in-frame clones only, with some absent. This sample has about 21,000 clones; about 80% occur once, and the top ten carry 15% to 20%. Input material: CD4+ T cells from PBMCs, cultured in vitro. The receptors here all came from a human donor in good health.

The V gene is TRBV19, the J gene TRBJ2-5, with 8 bases matching TRBD2. CDR3 length equals 15 residues. Germline values: CDR1 LNHDA, CDR2 SQIVND (reference sequence). Trimming removed 3 bases from V and 7 bases from J; junction bases left unmatched: 10. The CDR3 spells CASSIGTGGPGTQYF. The CDR3 DNA reads as TGTGCCAGTAGTATCGGGACGGGAGGGCCGGGGACCCAGTACTTC.

This chain connects TRBV5-4 to TRBJ2-7; TRBD1 matches 7 bases. Trimming at V came to 3 bases and at J to 0 bases, leaving 6 bases not matched to a gene. This CDR3 comprises 15 residues. Germline V gene sequence: CDR1 SGHNT, CDR2 YYREEE (reference sequence). CDR3 nucleotide sequence: TGTGCCAGCAGCTCGGGACAGCCGAACTCCTACGAGCAGTACTTC. It translates to CASSSGQPNSYEQYF.

This clone has a handful of counts. The chain has TRBV7-7 and TRBJ2-7, with 11 bases aligning to TRBD1. J was trimmed by 0 bases and V by 4 bases; bases with no gene match: 2. The CDR3 sequence is 15 residues long. Germline CDR1 SSHAT, CDR2 FNYEAQ (reference sequence). Here the CDR3 DNA reads TGTGCCAGCAGCTCCGGGACAGGGGGCTCCTACGAGCAGTACTTC. Protein sequence: CASSSGTGGSYEQYF.

The rearrangement joins TRBV4-2 to TRBJ1-1, with D unresolved. V gave up 1 base and J gave up 1 base, with 10 bases separating them. The CDR3 covers 15 residues. Per germline, CDR1 LGHNA and CDR2 YNFKEQ. The CDR3 loop reads CASSQVWERNTEAFF. CDR3 nucleotides: TGTGCCAGCAGCCAAGTTTGGGAGAGGAACACTGAAGCTTTCTTT.

This clone was recorded once. The chain has TRBV30 and TRBJ2-5; 11 bases line up with TRBD2. Germline V CDR1 and CDR2: GTSNPN, SVGIG (reference sequence). This CDR3 has 16 amino acids. The J segment lost 2 bases and the V segment lost 0 bases, leaving 5 bases of the junction unmatched. CDR3 nucleotides: TGTGCCTGGAGTGTTGGGACTAGCGGAGCTCAAGAGACCCAGTACTTC. Translation gives CAWSVGTSGAQETQYF.

The chain couples TRBV27 to TRBJ2-3, with 9 bases lining up with TRBD2. Per germline, CDR1 MNHEY and CDR2 SMNVEV (reference sequence). Trimming removed 5 bases from V and 1 base from J; junction bases left unmatched: 10. The CDR3 extends over 17 amino acids. DNA of the CDR3: TGTGCCAGCAGTATTCCGGGACTAGCAGGGGGCACAGATACGCAGTATTTT. The encoded protein is CASSIPGLAGGTDTQYF.

CDR3: CASSPGTVPTYEQYF. The DNA for the CDR3 is TGTGCCAGCAGCCCCGGGACAGTGCCTACCTACGAGCAGTACTTC. This chain links TRBV6-4 with TRBJ2-7; 7 positions match TRBD1. V shed 6 bases and J 2 bases; nucleotides not matched to a gene: 10. Looked up from germline, CDR1 is MRHNA and CDR2 is SNTAGT. This CDR3 is 15 amino acids long.

This chain's CDR3 is CASKTEWGANVLTF. In nucleotides, the CDR3 is TGTGCCAGCAAAACTGAGTGGGGGGCCAACGTCCTGACTTTC. The gene calls are TRBV27 and TRBJ2-6; D uncertain. V dropped 7 bases and J dropped 4 bases, with 11 bases sitting between them. In germline, CDR1 is MNHEY, CDR2 SMNVEV (reference sequence). CDR3 length: 14 residues. Based on the CDR3 plus reference TRBV27 and TRBJ2-6, the full variable domain is EAQVTQNPRYLITVTGKKLTVTCSQNMNHEYMSWYRQDPGLGLRQIYYSMNVEVTDKGDVPEGYKVSRKEKRNFPLILESPSPNQTSLYFCASKTEWGANVLTFGAGSRLTVL.

The V gene is TRBV14, the J gene TRBJ1-1, with D possibly matching TRBD1 (5 bases). The CDR3 is 13 amino acids. The V gene lost 0 bases and the J gene lost 12 bases, with 14 bases spanning the gap. Per germline, CDR1 SGHDN and CDR2 FVKESK. The CDR3 nucleotides read TGTGCCAGCAGCCAAGATCTCAAGGGGCTGCCTTTCTTT. Protein: CASSQDLKGLPFF. Full variable domain (rest looked up from reference TRBV14 and TRBJ1-1): EAGVTQFPSHSVIEKGQTVTLRCDPISGHDNLYWYRRVMGKEIKFLLHFVKESKQDESGMPNNRFLAERTGGTYSTLKVQPAELEDSGVYFCASSQDLKGLPFFGQGTRLTVV.

This sequence joins TRBV15 and TRBJ2-7; the D gene is possibly TRBD2 (6 bases). Germline-derived CDR1 and CDR2 are LNHNV and YYDKDF (reference sequence). V dropped 0 bases and J dropped 4 bases, with 10 bases sitting between them. The CDR3 runs 14 residues. The CDR3 nucleotides are TGTGCCACCAGCAGAGATCTGGAGGGGTACGAGCAGTACTTC. This translates into CATSRDLEGYEQYF.

The V and J genes are TRBV25-1 and TRBJ1-3; 7 bases align to TRBD1. The germline gives CDR1 MGHDK, CDR2 SYGVNS. V trimming: 2 bases; J trimming: 7 bases; junction bases outside the gene matches: 8. The CDR3 sequence is 15 residues long. The CDR3, as DNA: TGTGCCAGCAGTGAAGGCGACAGGGACGGGAACACCATATATTTT. It is translated as CASSEGDRDGNTIYF.

The chain links TRBV19 to TRBJ2-5; 9 nucleotides agree with TRBD1. Per germline, CDR1 LNHDA and CDR2 SQIVND (reference sequence). This CDR3 spans 14 amino acids. V lost 8 bases, J lost 2 bases, and 6 bases stayed unmatched. The CDR3 spells CASSQGAHQETQYF. In DNA form, the CDR3 reads TGTGCCAGTTCACAGGGGGCACATCAAGAGACCCAGTACTTC. The full variable domain, rest sourced from reference TRBV19 and TRBJ2-5, is DGGITQSPKYLFRKEGQNVTLSCEQNLNHDAMYWYRQDPGQGLRLIYYSQIVNDFQKGDIAEGYSVSREKKESFPLTVTSAQKNPTAFYLCASSQGAHQETQYFGPGTRLLVL.

This clone was recorded only once. This rearrangement joins TRBV14 to TRBJ2-5; the D is unclear. CDR3 length: 16 residues. The germline CDR1 and CDR2 sequences are SGHDN and FVKESK. V lost 0 bases, J lost 5 bases, and 16 bases lay in between. The CDR3 DNA sequence: TGTGCCAGCAGCCAAGAGTTAGGCGGTTTGGGGGAGACCCAGTACTTC. Encoded protein: CASSQELGGLGETQYF.

This clone appeared a single time. The chain is built from TRBV6-1 and TRBJ2-7; D is possibly TRBD2 (6 bases). There are 15 residues in the CDR3. Germline V gene sequence: CDR1 MNHNS, CDR2 SASEGT. Trimming pared 0 bases from V and 3 bases from J, leaving 12 bases between. Written as DNA, the CDR3 is TGTGCCAGCAGTGAAGCCGGGGGAAAGGACTACGAGCAGTACTTC. As protein: CASSEAGGKDYEQYF.